This paragraph covers one T cell receptor beta chain sequence. None of the patients had undergone any treatment ahead of thyroid surgery. With MiXCR, TCRdb called clones anew from the PCR reads. The profile covers tens of thousands of clones, with around 15% appearing a single time and 3.4% taken by the ten largest. This entry belongs to a study of metastatic and nonmetastatic thyroid tumors. About the research overall: Peripheral blood and tumor or nodule samples from malignant and benign thyroid patients were compared.

The sample was blood. This sequence originates from a female donor with papillary thyroid cancer or a benign thyroid nodule (not recorded which). Some clones in this sample may be carry-over from other donors' samples.

CDR3 DNA: TGTGCCAGCAGCCAACCTGGACTAGCGGTGTACAATGAGCAGTTCTTC. Protein product: CASSQPGLAVYNEQFF. The rearrangement joins TRBV28 to TRBJ2-1; 10 bases map to TRBD2. The germline V gene encodes CDR1 MDHEN and CDR2 SYDVKM. The J segment lost 4 bases and the V segment lost 6 bases, leaving 9 bases of the junction unmatched. The CDR3 contains 16 residues.